Listed below are T cell receptor beta chains from one sample, sequenced in a study of T cells in tumors after PD-1 blockade. Clones were read by immunoSEQ multiplex PCR, and TCRdb kept only the in-frame ones, dropping some. The top ten hold 15% to 20% of the sample, which has fewer than 15,000 clones, 63% seen once. The sample in question was tumor tissue, obtained before anti-PD-1 treatment. The receptors shown here come from a human donor with basal cell carcinoma. Both conserved end residues are part of each CDR3. D genes are given only for firm matches. A clone size is listed for some rows: how often the clone was seen (once, few, many), or a class if it is expanded.

.	TRBV5-4	.	TRBJ2-1	CASSPSVVDTDEQFF	TGTGCCAGCAGCCCCTCAGTGGTAGACACGGATGAGCAGTTCTTC
.	TRBV7-2	TRBD2	TRBJ2-3	CASSAEPGLAGDTQYF	TGTGCCAGCAGCGCTGAACCGGGACTAGCGGGGGATACGCAGTATTTT
medium-sized	TRBV19	.	TRBJ1-2	CASSISNYGYTF	TGTGCCAGTAGTATTTCTAACTATGGCTACACCTTC
.	TRBV7-9	.	TRBJ1-2	CASSTPAVAPNGYTF	TGTGCCAGCAGCACCCCGGCAGTAGCCCCTAATGGCTACACCTTC
.	TRBV23-1	TRBD1	TRBJ1-4	CASSTDRATNEKLFF	TGCGCCAGCAGTACGGACAGGGCAACTAATGAAAAACTGTTTTTT
.	TRBV4-3	TRBD2	TRBJ2-1	CASSQEALAGGRSYNEQFF	TGCGCCAGCAGCCAAGAAGCACTAGCGGGAGGCCGGTCCTACAATGAGCAGTTCTTC
few	TRBV19	.	TRBJ2-3	CASSPQTDTQYF	TGTGCCAGTAGTCCCCAGACAGATACGCAGTATTTT
.	TRBV5-1	.	TRBJ1-3	CASSLDSDTGNTIYF	TGCGCCAGCAGCTTGGACAGTGACACTGGAAACACCATATATTTT
.	TRBV5-1	.	TRBJ1-2	CASSFRGSDGYTF	TGCGCCAGCAGCTTCCGGGGATCGGATGGCTACACCTTC
.	TRBV14	.	TRBJ1-1	CASSRGATPEAFF	TGTGCCAGCAGCCGCGGGGCGACCCCTGAAGCTTTCTTT
once	TRBV7-2	.	TRBJ2-3	CASSLTAPGGTDTQYF	TGTGCCAGCAGCTTAACGGCCCCCGGAGGCACAGATACGCAGTATTTT
.	TRBV5-3	.	TRBJ2-5	CARSHIGETQYF	TGTGCCAGAAGCCATATTGGGGAGACCCAGTACTTC
.	TRBV9	TRBD2	TRBJ2-5	CASSVGLAGVAETQYF	TGTGCCAGCAGCGTAGGGCTAGCGGGAGTGGCGGAGACCCAGTACTTC
.	TRBV28	.	TRBJ1-3	CAITVGRSGNTIYF	TGTGCCATCACAGTGGGGCGCTCTGGAAACACCATATATTTT
.	TRBV7-2	.	TRBJ1-2	CASSPGRLGGYTF	TGTGCCAGCAGCCCAGGGCGGCTAGGGGGCTACACCTTC
.	TRBV5-1	TRBD1	TRBJ2-5	CASSLLTGAETQYF	TGCGCCAGCAGCCTCCTAACAGGGGCCGAGACCCAGTACTTC
.	TRBV11-3	.	TRBJ2-1	CASSLGMGGSLRFF	TGTGCCAGCAGCTTAGGAATGGGGGGCTCACTCCGGTTCTTC
.	TRBV5-4	TRBD1	TRBJ1-4	CASSLGGQGNEKLFF	TGTGCCAGCAGCTTGGGAGGACAGGGGAATGAAAAACTGTTTTTT
.	TRBV27	.	TRBJ1-2	CASSDSSHLPTYGYTF	TGTGCCAGCTCGGACAGTTCACACCTCCCCACCTATGGCTACACCTTC
medium-sized	TRBV28	TRBD1	TRBJ1-2	CAWGQGAIGYTF	TGTGCCTGGGGACAGGGGGCCATTGGCTACACCTTC
few	TRBV10-3	.	TRBJ2-2	CAISDSLNTGELFF	TGTGCCATCAGCGACAGCCTAAACACCGGGGAGCTGTTTTTT
.	TRBV7-2	.	TRBJ1-1	CASSLTQGYTEAFF	TGTGCCAGCAGCTTAACCCAGGGGTACACTGAAGCTTTCTTT
.	TRBV7-9	TRBD2	TRBJ2-3	CASSLVSGSGTDTQYF	TGTGCCAGCAGCTTAGTTAGCGGGAGCGGCACAGATACGCAGTATTTT
.	TRBV5-1	.	TRBJ2-3	CASSLQGTDTQYF	TGCGCCAGCAGCTTGCAGGGCACAGATACGCAGTATTTT
once	TRBV15	.	TRBJ2-7	CATSREVGSTYEQYF	TGTGCCACCAGCAGAGAGGTCGGCAGTACCTACGAGCAGTACTTC
.	TRBV5-3	.	TRBJ1-1	CARSLRISADEAFF	TGTGCCAGAAGCTTGCGTATAAGTGCAGACGAAGCTTTCTTT
.	TRBV5-1	TRBD2	TRBJ2-2	CASSLVWIAGGRTGELFF	TGCGCCAGCAGCTTGGTCTGGATAGCGGGGGGCCGGACCGGGGAGCTGTTTTTT
once	TRBV7-3	TRBD1	TRBJ1-1	CASSRTGVSTEAFF	TGTGCCAGCAGCCGGACAGGGGTGTCCACTGAAGCTTTCTTT
.	TRBV6-2/TRBV6-3	.	TRBJ2-1	CASSYSEGYNEQFF	TGTGCCAGCAGTTACTCAGAAGGCTACAATGAGCAGTTCTTC
.	TRBV5-4	.	TRBJ2-7	CASSLGGPYEQYF	TGTGCCAGCAGCTTGGGGGGGCCCTACGAGCAGTACTTC
.	TRBV29-1	.	TRBJ2-7	CSAGRAGGPYEQYF	TGCAGCGCCGGACGGGCAGGAGGGCCCTACGAGCAGTACTTC
.	TRBV27	.	TRBJ1-4	CASRPIDSATNEKLFF	TGTGCCAGCAGACCCATCGACAGTGCAACTAATGAAAAACTGTTTTTT
.	TRBV13	TRBD1	TRBJ1-6	CASSSTGVDSPLHF	TGTGCCAGCAGCTCCACAGGGGTTGATTCACCCCTCCACTTT
.	TRBV7-9	.	TRBJ2-5	CASSPRGLPGHLKETQYF	TGTGCCAGCAGCCCTAGGGGCTTACCGGGCCACCTAAAAGAGACCCAGTACTTC
.	TRBV30	TRBD1	TRBJ1-6	CAWSGTGSYNSPLHF	TGTGCCTGGAGCGGGACAGGCTCCTATAATTCACCCCTCCACTTT
.	TRBV24-1	.	TRBJ2-3	CATSSSGVRTDTQYF	TGTGCCACCAGCTCCTCAGGGGTTAGGACAGATACGCAGTATTTT
.	TRBV6-5	.	TRBJ1-1	CASSYWTGATEAFF	TGTGCCAGCAGTTATTGGACGGGGGCGACTGAAGCTTTCTTT
.	TRBV6-5	.	TRBJ2-3	CASSSGTDTQYF	TGTGCCAGCAGTTCTGGCACAGATACGCAGTATTTT
few	TRBV7-9	TRBD2	TRBJ2-1	CASSWAGGPNEQFF	TGTGCCAGCAGCTGGGCGGGGGGGCCCAATGAGCAGTTCTTC
.	TRBV5-1	TRBD2	TRBJ2-3	CASKSGGAKDTQYF	TGCGCCAGCAAGAGCGGGGGGGCCAAGGATACGCAGTATTTT
.	TRBV7-2	TRBD2	TRBJ2-7	CASRPAGGLAGSYEQYF	TGTGCCAGCAGACCCGCCGGGGGACTAGCGGGGTCCTACGAGCAGTACTTC
.	TRBV5-1	TRBD2	TRBJ2-7	CASSSGLASGEQYF	TGCGCCAGCAGCTCCGGACTAGCCTCGGGCGAGCAGTACTTC
.	TRBV30	.	TRBJ2-2	CAGGGSTANTGELFF	TGTGCCGGAGGGGGTAGCACCGCGAACACCGGGGAGCTGTTTTTT
.	TRBV19	TRBD2	TRBJ2-3	CASRNSGGAPDTQYF	TGTGCCAGTAGAAATAGCGGGGGGGCACCAGATACGCAGTATTTT
medium-sized	TRBV7-9	TRBD1	TRBJ1-1	CASTGQGNTEAFF	TGTGCCAGCACCGGACAGGGGAACACTGAAGCTTTCTTT
.	TRBV29-1	TRBD1	TRBJ1-6	CSVGGTAGSPLHF	TGCAGCGTTGGGGGGACAGCGGGTTCACCCCTCCACTTT
.	TRBV2	.	TRBJ1-4	CASSERRREKLFF	TGTGCCAGCAGTGAACGTCGGAGGGAAAAACTGTTTTTT
few	TRBV5-1	.	TRBJ1-2	CASSLAFGTYGYTF	TGCGCCAGCAGCTTGGCTTTTGGGACTTATGGCTACACCTTC
few	TRBV5-5	.	TRBJ2-7	CASSLGISTEQYF	TGTGCCAGCAGCCTAGGGATTTCCACCGAGCAGTACTTC
.	TRBV14	.	TRBJ2-3	CASSQDIGDTQYF	TGTGCCAGCAGCCAAGATATCGGGGATACGCAGTATTTT